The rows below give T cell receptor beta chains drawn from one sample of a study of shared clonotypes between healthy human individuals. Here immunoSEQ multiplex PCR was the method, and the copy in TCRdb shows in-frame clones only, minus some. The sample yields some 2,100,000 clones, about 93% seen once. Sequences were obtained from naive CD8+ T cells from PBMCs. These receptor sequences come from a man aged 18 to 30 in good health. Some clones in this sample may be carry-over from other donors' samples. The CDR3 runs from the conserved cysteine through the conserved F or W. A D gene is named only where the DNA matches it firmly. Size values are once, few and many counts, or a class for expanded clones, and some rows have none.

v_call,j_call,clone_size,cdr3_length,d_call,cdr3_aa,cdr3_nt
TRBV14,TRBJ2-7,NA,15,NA,CASSQSKDLAYEQYF,TGTGCCAGCAGCCAGAGTAAGGACTTAGCCTACGAGCAGTACTTC
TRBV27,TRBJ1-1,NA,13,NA,CASSLQGGTEAFF,TGTGCCAGCAGTCTCCAGGGCGGGACTGAAGCTTTCTTT
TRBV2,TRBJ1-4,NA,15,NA,CASTPTIRLKAKLFF,TGTGCCAGCACGCCAACCATACGACTGAAGGCAAAACTGTTTTTT
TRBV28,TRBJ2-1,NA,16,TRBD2,CASSLWAGGQNNEQFF,TGTGCCAGCAGTTTATGGGCGGGAGGGCAGAACAATGAGCAGTTCTTC
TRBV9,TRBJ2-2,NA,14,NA,CASSGGFGTGELFF,TGTGCCAGCAGTGGGGGATTCGGGACCGGGGAGCTGTTTTTT
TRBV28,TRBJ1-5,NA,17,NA,CASSSRVHGPSNQPQHF,TGTGCCAGCAGTTCCAGGGTCCATGGCCCTAGCAATCAGCCCCAGCATTTT
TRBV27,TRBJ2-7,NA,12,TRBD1,CASRRGQVEQYF,TGTGCCAGCAGACGGGGACAGGTAGAGCAGTACTTC
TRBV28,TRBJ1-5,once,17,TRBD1,CASSRDRDPVSNQPQHF,TGTGCCAGCAGTCGGGACAGGGATCCCGTTAGCAATCAGCCCCAGCATTTT
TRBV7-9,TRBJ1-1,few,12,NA,CASSLDQAEAFF,TGTGCCAGCAGCTTAGATCAGGCTGAAGCTTTCTTT
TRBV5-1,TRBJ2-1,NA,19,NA,CASSLVVLAYGGSSHEQFF,TGCGCCAGCAGCTTGGTGGTACTCGCTTACGGGGGTTCATCCCATGAGCAGTTCTTC
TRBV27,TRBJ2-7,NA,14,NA,CASSPISFSYEQYF,TGTGCCAGCAGCCCAATTAGTTTCTCCTACGAGCAGTACTTC
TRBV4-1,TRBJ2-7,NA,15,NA,CASSQIPDTSYEQYF,TGCGCCAGCAGCCAAATCCCGGACACCTCCTACGAGCAGTACTTC
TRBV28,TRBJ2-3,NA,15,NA,CASSLYRRATDTQYF,TGTGCCAGCAGTTTATACCGCAGGGCCACAGATACGCAGTATTTT
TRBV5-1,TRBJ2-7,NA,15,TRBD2,CASSFLTSGPLEQYF,TGCGCCAGCAGCTTTCTTACTAGCGGACCACTTGAGCAGTACTTC
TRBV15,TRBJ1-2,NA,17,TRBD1,CATSRDQYEGTAYGYTF,TGTGCCACCAGCAGAGATCAGTATGAGGGGACAGCATATGGCTACACCTTC
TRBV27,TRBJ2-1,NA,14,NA,CASSLRGVYNEQFF,TGTGCCAGCAGTTTACGGGGCGTCTACAATGAGCAGTTCTTC
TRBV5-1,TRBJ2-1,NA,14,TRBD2,CASSWGTSPNEQFF,TGCGCCAGCAGCTGGGGGACTAGCCCCAATGAGCAGTTCTTC
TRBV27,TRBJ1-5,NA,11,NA,CASSLGGPQHF,TGTGCCAGCAGTTTAGGGGGGCCCCAGCATTTT
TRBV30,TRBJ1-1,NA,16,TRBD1,CALLSGTGGVNTEAFF,TGTGCTTTATTATCCGGGACAGGGGGCGTTAACACTGAAGCTTTCTTT
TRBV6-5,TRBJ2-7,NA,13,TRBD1,CASSIGTGYEQYF,TGTGCCAGCAGCATTGGGACAGGCTACGAGCAGTACTTC
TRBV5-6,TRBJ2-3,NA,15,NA,CASSQGGWGTDTQYF,TGTGCCAGCAGCCAAGGGGGATGGGGCACAGATACGCAGTATTTT
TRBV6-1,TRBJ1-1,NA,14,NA,CASSDPGLGTEAFF,TGTGCCAGCAGTGACCCAGGGTTAGGCACTGAAGCTTTCTTT
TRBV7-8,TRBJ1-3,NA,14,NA,CASSTPGYGNTIYF,TGTGCCAGCAGCACCCCCGGGTATGGAAACACCATATATTTT
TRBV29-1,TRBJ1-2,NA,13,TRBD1,CSVPGQNNYGYTF,TGCAGCGTCCCGGGACAGAACAACTATGGCTACACCTTC
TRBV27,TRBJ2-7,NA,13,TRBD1,CASSFTTGVEQYF,TGTGCCAGCAGCTTCACGACAGGGGTCGAGCAGTACTTC
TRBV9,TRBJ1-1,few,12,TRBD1,CASSGQGVEAFF,TGTGCCAGCAGCGGACAGGGCGTTGAAGCTTTCTTT
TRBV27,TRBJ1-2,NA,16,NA,CASSLGVLGGLVGYTF,TGTGCCAGCAGTTTAGGAGTCCTCGGGGGGTTAGTTGGCTACACCTTC
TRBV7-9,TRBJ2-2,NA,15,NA,CASSLGSESPGELFF,TGTGCCAGCAGCTTAGGTTCCGAGAGTCCCGGGGAGCTGTTTTTT
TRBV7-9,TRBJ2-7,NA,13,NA,CASSLKDRVEQYF,TGTGCCAGCAGCTTAAAGGACCGGGTCGAGCAGTACTTC
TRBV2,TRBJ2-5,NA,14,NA,CASREQGGSETQYF,TGTGCCAGCAGGGAACAGGGTGGGTCGGAGACCCAGTACTTC
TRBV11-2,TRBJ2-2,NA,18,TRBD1,CASSQLGDRPLRDGELFF,TGTGCCAGCAGCCAATTGGGGGACAGGCCCTTAAGGGACGGGGAGCTGTTTTTT